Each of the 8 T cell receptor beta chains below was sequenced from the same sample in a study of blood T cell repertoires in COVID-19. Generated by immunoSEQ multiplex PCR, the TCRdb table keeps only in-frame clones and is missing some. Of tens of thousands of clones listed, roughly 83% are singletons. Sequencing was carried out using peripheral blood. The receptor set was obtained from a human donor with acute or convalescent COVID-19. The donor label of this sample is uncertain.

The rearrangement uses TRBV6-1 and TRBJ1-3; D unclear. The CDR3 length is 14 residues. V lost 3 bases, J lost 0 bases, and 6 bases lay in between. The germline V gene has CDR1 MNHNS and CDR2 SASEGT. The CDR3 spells CASSDGISGNTIYF. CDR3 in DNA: TGTGCCAGCAGTGACGGGATCTCTGGAAACACCATATATTTT.

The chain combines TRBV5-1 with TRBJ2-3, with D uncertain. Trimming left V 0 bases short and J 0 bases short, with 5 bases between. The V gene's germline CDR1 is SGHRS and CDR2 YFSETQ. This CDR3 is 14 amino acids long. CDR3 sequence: CASSLVASTDTQYF. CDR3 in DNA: TGCGCCAGCAGCTTGGTGGCCAGCACAGATACGCAGTATTTT.

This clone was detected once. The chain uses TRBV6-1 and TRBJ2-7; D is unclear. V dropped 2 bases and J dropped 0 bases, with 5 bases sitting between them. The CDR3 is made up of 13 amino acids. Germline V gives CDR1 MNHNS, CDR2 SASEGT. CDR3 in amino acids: CASSEHSSYEQYF. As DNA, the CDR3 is TGTGCCAGCAGTGAACATAGCTCCTACGAGCAGTACTTC.

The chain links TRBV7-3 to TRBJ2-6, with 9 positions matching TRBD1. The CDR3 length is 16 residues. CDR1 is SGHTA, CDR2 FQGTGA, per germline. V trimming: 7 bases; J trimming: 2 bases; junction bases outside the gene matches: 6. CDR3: CASTGTGTAGANVLTF. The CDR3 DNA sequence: TGTGCCAGCACCGGGACAGGGACTGCTGGGGCCAACGTCCTGACTTTC.

The CDR3 protein is CASGGENQPQHF. The DNA of the CDR3 is TGTGCCAGCGGGGGGGAAAATCAGCCCCAGCATTTT. The chain has TRBV6-5 and TRBJ1-5, with a tentative D call TRBD1 (5 bases). With 8 bases removed from V and 4 bases from J, the gap between germline ends came to 9 bases. CDR3 length: 12 residues. Germline V CDR1 and CDR2: MNHEY, SVGAGI.

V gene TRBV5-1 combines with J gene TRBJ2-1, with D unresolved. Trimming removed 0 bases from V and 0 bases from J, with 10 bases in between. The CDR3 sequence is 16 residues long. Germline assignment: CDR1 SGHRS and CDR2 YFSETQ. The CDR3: CASSLVEATSYNEQFF. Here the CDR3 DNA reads TGCGCCAGCAGCTTGGTAGAGGCGACCTCCTACAATGAGCAGTTCTTC.

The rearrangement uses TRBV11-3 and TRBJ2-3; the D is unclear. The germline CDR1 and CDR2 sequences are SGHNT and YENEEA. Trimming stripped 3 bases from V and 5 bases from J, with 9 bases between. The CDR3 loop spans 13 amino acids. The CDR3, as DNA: TGTGCCAGCAGCTTCTCGGAGCGAGATACGCAGTATTTT. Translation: CASSFSERDTQYF. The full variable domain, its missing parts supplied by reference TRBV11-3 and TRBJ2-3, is EAGVVQSPRYKIIEKKQPVAFWCNPISGHNTLYWYLQNLGQGPELLIRYENEEAVDDSQLPKDRFSAERLKGVDSTLKIQPAELGDSAVYLCASSFSERDTQYFGPGTRLTVL.

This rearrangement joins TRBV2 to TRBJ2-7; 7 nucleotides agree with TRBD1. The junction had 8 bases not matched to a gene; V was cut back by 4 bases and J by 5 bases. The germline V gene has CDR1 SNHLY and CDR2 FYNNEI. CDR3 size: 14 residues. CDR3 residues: CASSARGSNDEQYF. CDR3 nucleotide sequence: TGTGCCAGCAGTGCCAGGGGGAGTAACGACGAGCAGTACTTC.